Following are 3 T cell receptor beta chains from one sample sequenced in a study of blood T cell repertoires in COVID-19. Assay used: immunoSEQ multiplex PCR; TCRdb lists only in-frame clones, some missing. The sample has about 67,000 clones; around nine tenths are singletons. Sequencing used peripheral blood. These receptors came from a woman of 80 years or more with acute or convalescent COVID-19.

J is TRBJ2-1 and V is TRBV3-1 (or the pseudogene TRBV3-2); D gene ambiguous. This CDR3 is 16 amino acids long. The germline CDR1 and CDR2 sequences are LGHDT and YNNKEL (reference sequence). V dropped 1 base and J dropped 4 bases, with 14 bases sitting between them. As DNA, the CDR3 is TGTGCCAGCAGCCAAGCTGTCCCCCACTTGTACAATGAGCAGTTCTTC. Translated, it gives CASSQAVPHLYNEQFF.

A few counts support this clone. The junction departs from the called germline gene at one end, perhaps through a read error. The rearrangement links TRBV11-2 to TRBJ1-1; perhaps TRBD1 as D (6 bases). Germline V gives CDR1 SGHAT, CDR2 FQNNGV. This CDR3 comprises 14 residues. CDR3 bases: TGTGCCAGCAGCTCGATCCCTGGAGGGGGGGCGCAGGTCTTT. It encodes CASSSIPGGGAQVF.

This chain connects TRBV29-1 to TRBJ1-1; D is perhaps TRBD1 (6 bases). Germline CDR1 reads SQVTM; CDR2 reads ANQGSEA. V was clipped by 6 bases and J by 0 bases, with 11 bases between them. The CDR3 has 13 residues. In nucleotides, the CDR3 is TGCAGCGTCTGCGACAGGCTGAACACTGAAGCTTTCTTT. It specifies CSVCDRLNTEAFF.